This is a list of T cell receptor beta chains from one sample in a study of blood T cell repertoires in COVID-19. Produced via immunoSEQ multiplex PCR; TCRdb's table is partial and in-frame only. The sample records roughly 100,000 clones, 75% to 85% being singletons. The source material was peripheral blood. The receptors were sampled from a woman aged 80 or older with active or convalescent COVID-19. Each CDR3 is given with its conserved first and last residue. A D gene is named only where the DNA matches it firmly. Clone size is not always given. Where it is, it says once, few, many or a class for expanded clones.

v_call	j_call	clone_size	d_call	cdr3_nt	cdr3_aa
TRBV14	TRBJ2-3	-	-	TGTGCCAGCAGTCCCCTGAGGCGGAGTACCACAGATACGCAGTATTTT	CASSPLRRSTTDTQYF
TRBV7-9	TRBJ2-1	-	TRBD2	TGTGCCAGCAGCTTAGTTCGGCTAGCGGGAGGAAGTAGGCAGTTCTTC	CASSLVRLAGGSRQFF
TRBV19	TRBJ2-1	-	TRBD2	TGTGCCAGTAGGAATCCCCGGAGAGCGGGAGCGAAGAATGAGCAGTTCTTC	CASRNPRRAGAKNEQFF
TRBV6-4	TRBJ1-5	few	-	TGTGCCAGCAGCAGGGATAGCAATCAGCCCCAGCATTTT	CASSRDSNQPQHF
TRBV7-2	TRBJ2-7	-	TRBD2	TGTGCCAGCAGCTTAGTCGGAACTAGCGGGGGGGCCTACGAGCAGTACTTC	CASSLVGTSGGAYEQYF
TRBV2	TRBJ2-7	-	-	TGTGCCAGCAGACTCAGGGGTTTCACCTCCTACGAGCAGTACTTC	CASRLRGFTSYEQYF
TRBV28	TRBJ1-3	once	-	TGTGCCAGCAGTTACACAGTTGGAAACACCATATATTTT	CASSYTVGNTIYF
TRBV7-2	TRBJ2-3	-	-	TGTGCCAGCAGCGAACGGGATACGCAGTATTTT	CASSERDTQYF
TRBV2	TRBJ1-6	-	-	TGTGCCAGCACGGCAGGCCTTAATTCACCCCTCCACTTT	CASTAGLNSPLHF
TRBV21-1	TRBJ2-5	-	-	TGTGCCAGCAGCAATACAGCGGCTGGCTTGGAGACCCAGTACTTC	CASSNTAAGLETQYF
TRBV19	TRBJ1-1	-	TRBD1	TGTGCCAGTACCACGGACAGGTTGAACACTGAAGCTTTCTTT	CASTTDRLNTEAFF
TRBV30	TRBJ2-4	-	-	TGTGCCTGGACAACAGGGTGGGGTGCCAAAAACATTCAGTACTTC	CAWTTGWGAKNIQYF
TRBV28	TRBJ1-2	few	-	TGTGCCAGCACCGTAGGCCCGACAGTTTCTAACTATGGCTACACCTTC	CASTVGPTVSNYGYTF
TRBV3-1/TRBV3-2	TRBJ1-2	-	-	TGTGCCAGCAGCCCCCGGATGGAGGGCTATGGCTACACCTTC	CASSPRMEGYGYTF
TRBV4-2	TRBJ2-4	-	-	TGTGCCAGCAGCCACGACCCAGGGTCCAAAAACATTCAGTACTTC	CASSHDPGSKNIQYF
TRBV5-5	TRBJ1-2	-	-	TGTGCCAGCAGCTTGGACCCCGGGAGAGCCGGAGCTAACTATGGCTACACCTTC	CASSLDPGRAGANYGYTF
TRBV18	TRBJ2-5	-	TRBD1	TGTGCCAGCTCACCGCCGGGACAGCCTAAAGAGACCCAGTACTTC	CASSPPGQPKETQYF
TRBV10-3	TRBJ1-5	once	TRBD1	TGTGCCATCAGTGAGGCCGCTCCCGGGACAGGAAGTCAGCCCCAGCATTTT	CAISEAAPGTGSQPQHF
TRBV29-1	TRBJ1-1	-	-	TGCAGCGTCGCCAGAGGACAGAGGGTTGAAAGCACTGAAGCTTTCTTT	CSVARGQRVESTEAFF
TRBV11-1	TRBJ2-3	once	-	TGTGCCAGCAGCTTCCGAGGGTTTAGCACAGATACGCAGTATTTT	CASSFRGFSTDTQYF
TRBV30	TRBJ1-3	-	-	TGTGCCTGGAGTCCCCCCCCGGGTCCGGGAAACACCATATATTTT	CAWSPPPGPGNTIYF
TRBV28	TRBJ2-2	-	-	TGTGCCAGCAGTTTCGGGACTGAGAGAACCGGGGAGCTGTTTTTT	CASSFGTERTGELFF
TRBV6-5	TRBJ2-7	few	-	TGTGCCAGCAGTTCCGGTGGGCTTCGGGAGCAGTACTTC	CASSSGGLREQYF
TRBV28	TRBJ1-1	-	-	TGTGCCAGCACCCCCCTGGGCGTCATGAACACTGAAGCTTTCTTT	CASTPLGVMNTEAFF
TRBV5-1	TRBJ2-3	-	TRBD2	TGCGCCAGCAGCTTCGCTAGCGGGAGTGAGGATACGCAGTATTTT	CASSFASGSEDTQYF
TRBV19	TRBJ2-3	-	TRBD1	TGTGCCAGTAATGGCAGGGGGATTTCCACAGATACGCAGTATTTT	CASNGRGISTDTQYF
TRBV7-3	TRBJ2-1	-	-	TGTGCCAGCAGCTTAATAGCTGAGAGCTCCTACAATGAGCAGTTCTTC	CASSLIAESSYNEQFF
TRBV11-2	TRBJ2-1	-	-	TGTGCCAGCAGCTTAGCCCGAACGACACTCTACAATGAGCAGTTCTTC	CASSLARTTLYNEQFF
TRBV5-4	TRBJ2-2	-	TRBD2	TGTGCCAGCAGCTTTGGCGGGAGGGCAACCGGGGAGCTGTTTTTT	CASSFGGRATGELFF
TRBV11-2	TRBJ2-7	-	-	TGTGCCAGCACCCCCTCCGGGGTTTCTAGCCTCTACGAGCAGTACTTC	CASTPSGVSSLYEQYF
TRBV28	TRBJ1-2	-	-	TGTGCCAGCAGTTTATCCCTTAACTATGGCTACACCTTC	CASSLSLNYGYTF
TRBV5-4	TRBJ2-5	-	-	TGTGCCAGCAGGTTGGGGACTCGATCGGGTGAGACCCAGTACTTC	CASRLGTRSGETQYF
TRBV9	TRBJ2-3	-	TRBD1	TGTGCCAGCAGCGTAGACCCACCGGGACAGGGGGCCACAGATACGCAGTATTTT	CASSVDPPGQGATDTQYF
TRBV5-5	TRBJ2-5	-	-	TGTGCCAGCAGCCTCAGGACACTACAAGAGACCCAGTACTTC	CASSLRTLQETQYF
TRBV11-1	TRBJ1-1	-	-	TGTGCCAGCAGCTTCACCCAGGAACACACTGAAGCTTTCTTT	CASSFTQEHTEAFF
TRBV7-2	TRBJ1-2	-	-	TGTGCCAGCAGCTTACTCAGGGACTATGGCTACACCTTC	CASSLLRDYGYTF
TRBV10-2	TRBJ2-3	-	TRBD2	TGCGCCAGCAGGGGGCTAGCGGGGAGCACAGATACGCAGTATTTT	CASRGLAGSTDTQYF
TRBV11-2	TRBJ2-4	-	TRBD2	TGTGCCAGCAGCGTCCGGGGGGTGGGAGCCCGGAACATTCAGTACTTC	CASSVRGVGARNIQYF
TRBV2	TRBJ2-1	-	-	TGTGCCAGCAGTGAACTCCCGGGACTCTACAATGAGCAGTTCTTC	CASSELPGLYNEQFF
TRBV18	TRBJ2-5	-	-	TGTGCCAGCTCACGAGTACCGGGATTCTCAGAGACCCAGTACTTC	CASSRVPGFSETQYF
TRBV30	TRBJ1-2	-	TRBD1	TGTGCCCGGCGGGACAGGACTAACTATGGCTACACCTTC	CARRDRTNYGYTF
TRBV19	TRBJ2-3	-	TRBD1	TGTGCCAGTAGTAACAACAGGGGTCTCACAGATACGCAGTATTTT	CASSNNRGLTDTQYF
TRBV28	TRBJ1-5	-	-	TGTGCCAGCAGCCGGTGGGGAGATAGCAATCAGCCCCAGCATTTT	CASSRWGDSNQPQHF
TRBV5-6	TRBJ2-1	-	TRBD2	TGTGCCAGCAGCTTGGTTTCTACTAGCGGGATTGAGCAGTTCTTC	CASSLVSTSGIEQFF
TRBV24-1	TRBJ2-1	once	TRBD2	TGTGCCACCAGTGACCCGGGACTAGCGGGAGGTGATGAGCAGTTCTTC	CATSDPGLAGGDEQFF
TRBV6-6	TRBJ2-1	-	-	TGTGCCAGCAGTCCCCCTCCGCGATACAATGAGCAGTTCTTC	CASSPPPRYNEQFF
TRBV5-1	TRBJ2-1	-	TRBD1	TGCGCCAGCAGCCCGGACAGGGTGAGTTACAATGAGCAGTTCTTC	CASSPDRVSYNEQFF
TRBV15	TRBJ2-3	-	-	TGTGCCACCAGCACCTTCCTAAGCGTCGACAGCACAGATACGCAGTATTTT	CATSTFLSVDSTDTQYF
TRBV6-5	TRBJ1-6	-	TRBD1	TGTGCCAGCACCACCCGGGACAGGGGTGGTTCACCCCTCCACTTT	CASTTRDRGGSPLHF
TRBV9	TRBJ1-5	-	-	TGTGCCAGCAGTAGGGGAATCGGCGATCAGCCCCAGCATTTT	CASSRGIGDQPQHF